These T cell receptor beta chains were read from a single sample in a study of cytomegalovirus exposure and HLA in healthy donors. The protocol was immunoSEQ multiplex PCR, while the TCRdb copy is restricted to in-frame clones and leaves out a portion. The profile shows roughly 170,000 clones, 77% of them singletons. The specimen was PBMCs. These receptors all stem from a woman aged 25 to 39 in good health and CMV-seropositive. The CDR3 runs from the conserved cysteine through the conserved F or W. D genes are given only for firm matches. Clone size is stated in some rows and not others, as once, few, many or a class when expanded.

J gene,clone size,V gene,D gene,CDR3 protein,CDR3 DNA
TRBJ1-1,.,TRBV20-1,.,CSASVGAEAFF,TGCAGTGCTAGTGTGGGGGCGGAAGCTTTCTTT
TRBJ2-1,.,TRBV19,TRBD1,CASSPPGTGFYNEQFF,TGTGCCAGTAGTCCTCCCGGGACAGGGTTCTACAATGAGCAGTTCTTC
TRBJ2-1,.,TRBV19,.,CASKEESYNEQFF,TGTGCCAGTAAGGAGGAGTCCTACAATGAGCAGTTCTTC
TRBJ2-5,.,TRBV7-8,.,CASSPQRAAGETQYF,TGTGCCAGCAGCCCGCAGCGGGCGGCAGGGGAGACCCAGTACTTC
TRBJ2-7,.,TRBV4-2,TRBD2,CASSQVVAGPTYEQYF,TGTGCCAGCAGCCAAGTGGTAGCGGGGCCAACCTACGAGCAGTACTTC
TRBJ2-1,.,TRBV19,TRBD1,CASSMGQGRRDEQFF,TGTGCCAGTAGTATGGGACAGGGAAGAAGGGATGAGCAGTTCTTC
TRBJ1-2,few,TRBV28,TRBD1,CASRRQGAINGYTF,TGTGCCAGCAGGAGACAGGGGGCTATAAACGGCTACACCTTC
TRBJ1-5,.,TRBV30,.,CAWSVSGGSQPQHF,TGTGCCTGGAGTGTTTCCGGGGGATCACAGCCCCAGCATTTT
TRBJ2-3,few,TRBV11-3,TRBD1,CASSLALSTGVGTDTQYF,TGTGCCAGCAGCTTAGCCCTCTCGACAGGGGTTGGCACAGATACGCAGTATTTT
TRBJ2-7,.,TRBV11-3,TRBD2,CASSLVRGLDGYEQYF,TGTGCCAGCAGCTTAGTCCGGGGACTAGATGGGTACGAGCAGTACTTC
TRBJ1-5,.,TRBV5-6,TRBD1,CASSLGDRINQSQHF,TGTGCCAGCAGCTTGGGGGACAGAATCAATCAGTCCCAGCATTTT
TRBJ1-3,.,TRBV6-5,.,CATKAPTGSGNTIYF,TGTGCCACCAAGGCCCCGACAGGCTCTGGAAACACCATATATTTT
TRBJ1-4,.,TRBV6-1,.,CASSDSPARGRPTNEKLFF,TGTGCCAGCAGTGATTCCCCGGCGCGGGGGCGACCGACTAATGAAAAACTGTTTTTT
TRBJ2-7,.,TRBV28,.,CASLGPSTYEQYF,TGTGCCAGCCTTGGTCCGTCTACCTACGAGCAGTACTTC
TRBJ1-1,.,TRBV10-2,.,CASSEAIEAFF,TGCGCCAGCAGTGAAGCCATTGAAGCTTTCTTT
TRBJ2-1,.,TRBV27,TRBD2,CASSFGSGSVIEQFF,TGTGCCAGCAGTTTCGGTAGCGGGAGTGTAATTGAGCAGTTCTTC
TRBJ2-1,.,TRBV25-1,TRBD2,CASGLRGDSYNEQFF,TGTGCCAGCGGGCTACGGGGGGACTCCTACAATGAGCAGTTCTTC
TRBJ2-3,.,TRBV19,.,CATGYRSNTQYF,TGTGCCACCGGTTATCGTTCCAATACGCAGTATTTT